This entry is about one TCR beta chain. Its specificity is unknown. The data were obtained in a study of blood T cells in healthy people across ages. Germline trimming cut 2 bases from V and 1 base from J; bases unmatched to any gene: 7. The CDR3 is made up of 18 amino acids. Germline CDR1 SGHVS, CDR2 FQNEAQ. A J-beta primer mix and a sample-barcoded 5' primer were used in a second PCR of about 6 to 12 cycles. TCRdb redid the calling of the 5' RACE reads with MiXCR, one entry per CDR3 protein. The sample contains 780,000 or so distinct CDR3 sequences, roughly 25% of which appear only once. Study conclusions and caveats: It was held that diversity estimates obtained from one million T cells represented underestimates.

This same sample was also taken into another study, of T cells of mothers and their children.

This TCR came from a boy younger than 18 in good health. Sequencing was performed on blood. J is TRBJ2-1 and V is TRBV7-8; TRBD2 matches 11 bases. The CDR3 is CASSLLAGGLKSYNEQFF. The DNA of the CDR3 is TGTGCCAGCAGCTTACTAGCGGGGGGCCTGAAATCCTACAATGAGCAGTTCTTC.